The 3 T cell receptor beta chains in this list originate from one sample, sequenced in a study of blood T cell repertoires in COVID-19. Sequencing used immunoSEQ multiplex PCR; TCRdb keeps in-frame clones, though not all of them. The data show about 270,000 clones, roughly 85% seen once. Specimen: peripheral blood. All receptors come from a young woman with acute or convalescent COVID-19.

DNA for the CDR3: TGTGCCAGCAGCTTCCACAGGGAAGGTGGCTACACCTTC. Its protein is CASSFHREGGYTF. The rearrangement uses TRBV7-9 and TRBJ1-2; tentative D call: TRBD1 (6 bases). This CDR3 is built from 13 residues. Germline V gene data show CDR1 as SEHNR and CDR2 as FQNEAQ (reference sequence). Trimming stripped 3 bases from V and 7 bases from J, with 12 bases between.

The chain joins TRBV4-3 to TRBJ2-5, with D tentatively TRBD2 (5 bases). CDR3 size: 18 residues. The V and J ends lost 0 bases and 3 bases respectively, with 20 bases between them. Germline CDR1 reads LGHNA; CDR2 reads YSLEER. CDR3 region: CASSQDPVGSGVEETQYF. The CDR3 coding sequence is TGCGCCAGCAGCCAAGACCCCGTTGGGAGCGGTGTAGAAGAGACCCAGTACTTC.

This clone appeared a single time. The chain joins TRBV18 to TRBJ2-3, with 8 bases lining up with TRBD2. CDR1 and CDR2 (germline): KGHSH, LQKENI. This CDR3 is built from 16 residues. The V segment lost 2 bases and the J segment 5 bases; nucleotides outside the gene matches: 9. The DNA for the CDR3 is TGTGCCAGCTCACCATTCAAAGCGGGAGCTGGAGATACGCAGTATTTT. Its translation is CASSPFKAGAGDTQYF.